A single sample gave rise to the 28 T cell receptor beta chains below, sequenced in a study of T cells in Graves' hyperthyroidism and ophthalmopathy. Amplified regions were TCR beta CDR3 sequences from RNA transcripts. A set of HTBI primers served as the primers for a first-round RT-PCR of the TCR CDR3. One entry per CDR3 protein, called by TCRdb with MiXCR from the multiplex PCR reads. The sample has some 380,000 distinct CDR3 sequences; roughly 13% are singletons. Sample: blood. The receptors come from a man aged 30 to 45 with Graves' hyperthyroidism that later progressed to Graves' ophthalmopathy.

This clonotype was seen a handful of times. This rearrangement joins TRBV7-9 to TRBJ2-5; D tentatively reads TRBD1 or TRBD2 (5 bases each). Germline V gene lookup returns CDR1 SEHNR and CDR2 FQNEAQ (reference sequence). The V gene lost 2 bases and the J gene lost 5 bases, with 15 bases spanning the gap. This CDR3 has 15 amino acids. The CDR3: CASSLSRDPKETQYF. The CDR3 DNA reads TGTGCCAGCAGCTTATCTCGGGACCCAAAGGAGACCCAGTACTTC. Filled out from reference TRBV7-9 and TRBJ2-5, the complete variable domain reads DTGVSQNPRHKITKRGQNVTFRCDPISEHNRLYWYRQTLGQGPEFLTYFQNEAQLEKSRLLSDRFSAERPKGSFSTLEIQRTEQGDSAMYLCASSLSRDPKETQYFGPGTRLLVL.

This clonotype has only one observation. Given a much more abundant clone one base away, this may be a read error. The CDR3 carries no conserved terminal phenylalanine or tryptophan, so it likely arises from a read error. The chain uses TRBV3-1 and TRBJ2-5; TRBD2 agrees at 11 bases. The V gene's germline CDR1 is LGHDT and CDR2 YNNKEL (reference sequence). This CDR3 has 15 residues. J gave up 2 bases and V 5 bases, and 4 bases lay outside the gene matches. CDR3 in amino acids: CASSELAGVQETQYC. The CDR3 nucleotides are TGTGCCAGCAGCGAACTAGCGGGGGTTCAAGAGACCCAGTACTGC.

This clonotype appeared many times. V gene TRBV15 combines with J gene TRBJ1-5; TRBD1 might be the D (6 bases). Trimming removed 0 bases at V and 6 bases at J, with 15 bases between. The CDR3 contains 16 residues. Germline V gives CDR1 LNHNV, CDR2 YYDKDF (reference sequence). CDR3 nucleotide sequence: TGTGCCACCAGCAGAGATAACAGGGAGGCCACTCAGCCCCAGCATTTT. This encodes CATSRDNREATQPQHF.

Ten or more counts support this clonotype. The chain links TRBV18 to TRBJ2-1; TRBD2 matches at 12 bases. V gave up 1 base and J gave up 7 bases; unmatched junction bases: 2. There are 15 residues in the CDR3. Germline assignment: CDR1 KGHSH and CDR2 LQKENI. The CDR3 bases are TGTGCCAGCTCACCACAAACTAGCGGGGGGAATGAGCAGTTCTTC. Encoded protein: CASSPQTSGGNEQFF.

This clonotype was seen repeatedly, ten times or more. This rearrangement joins TRBV24-1 to TRBJ2-2, with TRBD1 matching 7 bases. The CDR3 is 16 amino acids. The germline V gene encodes CDR1 KGHDR and CDR2 SFDVKD. V shed 1 base and J 5 bases; nucleotides not matched to a gene: 6. The CDR3 is CATSDFRTGHTGELFF. CDR3 bases: TGTGCCACCAGTGATTTCCGGACAGGACATACCGGGGAGCTGTTTTTT.

The chain combines TRBV7-9 with TRBJ2-1; 8 positions agree with TRBD1. V trimming: 1 base; J trimming: 2 bases; junction bases outside the gene matches: 7. The germline V gene encodes CDR1 SEHNR and CDR2 FQNEAQ (reference sequence). This CDR3 is 17 amino acids long. This CDR3 reads CASSLEPGTGTYNEQFF. CDR3 DNA: TGTGCCAGCAGCTTAGAGCCCGGGACAGGTACCTACAATGAGCAGTTCTTC.

The chain has TRBV3-1 and TRBJ1-2; 9 nucleotides line up with TRBD1. CDR3 length: 16 amino acids. The V gene's germline CDR1 is LGHDT and CDR2 YNNKEL (reference sequence). V dropped 0 bases and J dropped 8; count of bases not matched to a gene: 10. CDR3 sequence: CASSQDLGDRVKGYTF. The CDR3 bases are TGTGCCAGCAGCCAAGATCTGGGGGACAGGGTTAAAGGCTACACCTTC.

Many counts were recorded for this clonotype. The rearrangement joins TRBV11-1 to TRBJ2-1, with TRBD1 matching over 10 bases. The length of the CDR3 is 16 residues. In germline, CDR1 is SGHAT, CDR2 FQDESV (reference sequence). The junction had 8 bases not matched to a gene; V was cut back by 3 bases and J by 6 bases. The CDR3 loop reads CASSLGTGVIRNEQFF. DNA of the CDR3: TGTGCCAGCAGCTTGGGGACAGGGGTAATTCGCAATGAGCAGTTCTTC.

This clonotype was seen at least ten times. The chain links TRBV20-1 to TRBJ1-4; TRBD1 might be the D (6 bases). The V gene lost 4 bases and the J gene lost 6 bases, with 12 bases spanning the gap. The germline gives CDR1 DFQATT, CDR2 SNEGSKA (reference sequence). This CDR3 has 13 residues. CDR3 nucleotide sequence: TGCAGTGCTACAGGGGAGGTGTATGAAAAACTGTTTTTT. Encoded protein: CSATGEVYEKLFF.

This clonotype turned up a few times. The V and J genes are TRBV29-1 and TRBJ1-2; D gene uncertain. Trimming cost V 2 bases and J 3 bases, with 4 bases left between them. The length of the CDR3 is 11 residues. Germline CDR1 and CDR2: SQVTM and ANQGSEA. In DNA, the CDR3 is TGCAGCGTTGAAAGCGACTATGGCTACACCTTC. The encoded protein is CSVESDYGYTF.

This clonotype was found a few times. The chain recombines TRBV13 with TRBJ2-5; D is uncertain. Germline V lookup: CDR1 PRHDT, CDR2 FYEKMQ (reference sequence). Between the trimmed V and J ends, which lost 3 bases and 5 bases, there was a span of 13 bases. This CDR3 contains 14 residues. The CDR3 DNA follows: TGTGCCAGCAGCTTTTCAAGGGCTAGGGAGACCCAGTACTTC. Its protein product is CASSFSRARETQYF.

There are a few counts of this clonotype. The chain is built from TRBV24-1 and TRBJ2-3; D possibly corresponds to TRBD2 (6 bases). In germline, CDR1 is KGHDR, CDR2 SFDVKD. V was clipped by 4 bases and J by 8 bases, with 18 bases between them. The CDR3 length is 15 residues. This CDR3 reads CATSDPNGGLGTQYF. DNA for the CDR3: TGTGCCACCAGTGACCCCAACGGAGGGCTGGGTACGCAGTATTTT.

This chain joins TRBV5-4 and TRBJ2-4, with a tentative D call TRBD1 (6 bases). CDR3 size: 18 residues. Trimming took off 0 bases at V and 0 bases at J, with 16 bases between the two ends. Germline lookup yields CDR1 SGHNT and CDR2 YYREEE (reference sequence). The CDR3 protein is CASSLEDSLPLAKNIQYF. CDR3 DNA: TGTGCCAGCAGCTTGGAGGACAGTCTACCTCTAGCCAAAAACATTCAGTACTTC.

This clonotype was counted at least ten times. The chain carries TRBV7-2 and TRBJ1-5; D is undetermined. Germline CDR1 reads SGHTA; CDR2 reads FQGNSA. The CDR3 sequence is 15 residues long. The V gene lost 5 bases and the J gene lost 4 bases, with 15 bases spanning the gap. CDR3 protein: CASSHPGSGNQPQHF. The CDR3 DNA reads as TGTGCCAGCAGCCACCCGGGGTCGGGGAATCAGCCCCAGCATTTT.

The chain is built from TRBV28 and TRBJ2-5; D is uncertain. From germline, CDR1 is MDHEN and CDR2 SYDVKM. Trimming removed 3 bases from V and 2 bases from J, with 10 bases in between. This CDR3 has 14 residues. The CDR3 loop reads CASSLVTLQETQYF. CDR3 in DNA: TGTGCCAGCAGTTTGGTGACACTTCAAGAGACCCAGTACTTC.

This clonotype was observed at least ten times. The rearrangement uses TRBV7-3 and TRBJ2-1; D tentatively fits TRBD1 or TRBD2 (7 bases each). The germline gives CDR1 SGHTA, CDR2 FQGTGA. This CDR3 comprises 14 residues. The ends were cut back, 2 bases at V and 7 bases at J, with 12 bases in the middle. CDR3 amino acids: CASSLAGGGNEQFF. In DNA form, the CDR3 reads TGTGCCAGCAGCTTAGCAGGGGGGGGGAATGAGCAGTTCTTC.

Points on this clonotype: A much larger clone lies a single base off, so this may be a read error. V is TRBV5-1 and J is TRBJ2-7; D not certain. The CDR3 contains 12 residues. Germline V CDR1 and CDR2: SGHRS, YFSETQ. CDR3 sequence reads: CARSFNPYEQYF. The CDR3 DNA reads as TGCGCCCGCAGCTTTAACCCCTACGAGCAGTACTTC.

CDR3 in amino acids: CASSQEGLGSSNEQFF. The CDR3 DNA reads as TGTGCCAGCAGCCAAGAAGGACTAGGTTCAAGCAATGAGCAGTTCTTC. This chain uses TRBV4-2 with TRBJ2-1; TRBD2 aligns across 7 bases. CDR3 length: 16 amino acids. CDR1 is LGHNA and CDR2 is YNFKEQ in the germline V gene. V gave up 0 bases and J gave up 6 bases; unmatched junction bases: 8.

In its sample, this clonotype was seen many times. V is TRBV5-6 and J is TRBJ2-5, with 9 positions matching TRBD1. The germline CDR1 and CDR2 sequences are SGHDT and YYEEEE. V lost 1 base and J lost 9; bases outside the gene matches: 4. The CDR3 totals 13 residues. This CDR3 reads CASSLNRGPPQYF. Here the CDR3 DNA reads TGTGCCAGCAGCTTGAACAGGGGGCCTCCCCAGTACTTC.

Concerning this clonotype: Just one base apart from a much larger clone, this may be a read error. The J gene is TRBJ1-1, the V gene TRBV6-1, with D hard to call. CDR1 is MNHNS and CDR2 is SASEGT in the germline V gene. CDR3 length: 13 amino acids. The DNA of the CDR3 is TGTGCCAGCAGTACCCGACCGTACACTGAAGCTCTCTTT. It is translated as CASSTRPYTEALF.

This clonotype was observed a few times. The chain couples TRBV29-1 to TRBJ2-2; D is unresolved. Trimming pared 0 bases from V and 1 base from J, leaving 6 bases between. Germline V gene lookup returns CDR1 SQVTM and CDR2 ANQGSEA. The CDR3 totals 14 residues. The CDR3 spells CSVEDSRNTGELFF. In DNA, the CDR3 is TGCAGCGTTGAAGACTCTAGGAACACCGGGGAGCTGTTTTTT.

This clonotype has just a few counts. The chain is built from TRBV6-9 and TRBJ1-3; 10 positions match TRBD1. Germline CDR1 MNHGY, CDR2 SVAAGI. This CDR3 region has 17 residues. V trimming: 3 bases; J trimming: 1 base; junction bases outside the gene matches: 6. The CDR3 spells CASSYLPGQGSGNTIYF. Written as DNA, the CDR3 is TGTGCCAGCAGTTACCTGCCGGGACAGGGGTCTGGAAACACCATATATTTT.

Concerning this clonotype itself: A read error is possible here, since a much larger clone lies one base away. V gene TRBV18 combines with J gene TRBJ1-2; D is unclear. The CDR3 is 12 residues long. The V gene's germline CDR1 is KGHSH and CDR2 LQKENI. V was clipped by 8 bases and J by 6 bases, with 13 bases between them. CDR3 sequence: CASAREPNGYTF. In nucleotides, the CDR3 is TGTGCCAGCGCTCGGGAGCCCAATGGCTACACCTTC.

This clonotype was observed many times. The V and J genes are TRBV27 and TRBJ2-1; 10 positions agree with TRBD1. This CDR3 has 14 residues. Germline V gene sequence: CDR1 MNHEY, CDR2 SMNVEV (reference sequence). V shed 1 base and J 8 bases; nucleotides not matched to a gene: 2. CDR3 sequence (DNA): TGTGCCAGCAGTTTATTGGGACAGGGGTATGAGCAGTTCTTC. Its translation is CASSLLGQGYEQFF.

The chain recombines TRBV9 with TRBJ2-5; D perhaps matches TRBD1 (6 bases). This CDR3 comprises 15 residues. The V gene's germline CDR1 is SGDLS and CDR2 YYNGEE. The germline V and J ends were trimmed by 0 bases and 4 bases, with 13 bases remaining between them. The CDR3, as DNA: TGTGCCAGCAGCGTAGATATAGGGGGAAGAGAGACCCAGTACTTC. Amino acids: CASSVDIGGRETQYF.

The J gene is TRBJ1-1, the V gene TRBV30; possible D gene TRBD1, 5 bases. V lost 2 bases and J 1 base, leaving 8 bases between the germline ends. This CDR3 spans 13 amino acids. Per germline, CDR1 GTSNPN and CDR2 SVGIG (reference sequence). CDR3: CAWSYGQNTEAFF. The DNA for the CDR3 is TGTGCCTGGAGTTACGGACAGAACACTGAAGCTTTCTTT.

This clonotype has at least ten counts. V and J are TRBV20-1 and TRBJ2-1; 9 bases agree with TRBD2. This CDR3 is built from 15 residues. Germline loops: CDR1 DFQATT, CDR2 SNEGSKA (reference sequence). Unmatched junction bases numbered 7, after V lost 0 bases and J lost 7 bases. The CDR3 loop is CSARDLKRGVNEQFF. CDR3 bases: TGCAGTGCTAGAGATCTGAAGCGGGGGGTAAATGAGCAGTTCTTC.

The table lists this clonotype with many counts. The chain uses TRBV18 and TRBJ1-6, with D maybe TRBD1 (6 bases). The CDR3 has 14 amino acids. V was shortened by 3 bases and J by 6 bases, with 9 bases between the two germline ends. Germline CDR1 is KGHSH and CDR2 is LQKENI. For the CDR3, the DNA is TGTGCCAGCTCACCGTCACAGGGTAATTCACCCCTCCACTTT. Its translation: CASSPSQGNSPLHF.